Sequencing of this TCR beta chain was carried out in a study of cytomegalovirus exposure and HLA in healthy donors. Findings and limits, study-wide: A later analysis reportedly identified an Asian-associated ancestry cluster as carrying fewer N-insertions than the approximately 670-donor mean. Likely technical artifact: a cluster of highly shared sequence variants.

Comments on this clone: Its specificity is not known.

The PCR ran on 60 Vbeta and 13 Jbeta primers. Some clones are missing from TCRdb's copy, which holds only in-frame ones; the method was immunoSEQ multiplex PCR. Of 150,000 or so clones listed, over 70% are singletons. After removal of 6 bases from V and 9 bases from J, the junction contained 16 bases not matched to a gene. Germline values: CDR1 SNHLY, CDR2 FYNNEI. This CDR3 is 17 amino acids long. The genes are TRBV2 and TRBJ1-6; the match to TRBD1 covers 8 bases. This receptor was identified in a male donor in good health and CMV-seronegative. Input material: PBMCs. For the CDR3, the DNA is TGTGCCAGCAGGTCGCTCTCGGGTCGGACAGGGAGTTCACCCCTCCACTTT. Amino acid sequence: CASRSLSGRTGSSPLHF.